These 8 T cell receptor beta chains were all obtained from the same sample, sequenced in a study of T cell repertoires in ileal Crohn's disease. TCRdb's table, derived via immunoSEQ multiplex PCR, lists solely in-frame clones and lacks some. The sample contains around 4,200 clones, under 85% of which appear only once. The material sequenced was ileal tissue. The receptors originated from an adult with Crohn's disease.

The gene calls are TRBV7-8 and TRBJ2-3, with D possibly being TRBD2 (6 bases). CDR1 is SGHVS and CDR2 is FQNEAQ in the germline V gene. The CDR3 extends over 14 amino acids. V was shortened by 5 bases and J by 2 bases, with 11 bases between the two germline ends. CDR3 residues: CASSKGGITDTQYF. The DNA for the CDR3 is TGTGCCAGCAGCAAAGGAGGGATCACAGATACGCAGTATTTT.

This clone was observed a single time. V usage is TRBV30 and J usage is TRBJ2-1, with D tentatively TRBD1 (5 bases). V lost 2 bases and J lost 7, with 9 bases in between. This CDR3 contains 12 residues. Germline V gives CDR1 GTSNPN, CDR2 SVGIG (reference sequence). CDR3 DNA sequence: TGTGCCTGGAGTACAAGGGGAAATGAGCAGTTCTTC. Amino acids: CAWSTRGNEQFF.

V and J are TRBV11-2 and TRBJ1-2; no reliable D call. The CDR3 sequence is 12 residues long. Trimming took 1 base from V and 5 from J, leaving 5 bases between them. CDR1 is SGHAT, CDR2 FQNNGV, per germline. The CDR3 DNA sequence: TGTGCCAGCAGCTTAGGCGGATATGGCTACACCTTC. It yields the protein CASSLGGYGYTF.

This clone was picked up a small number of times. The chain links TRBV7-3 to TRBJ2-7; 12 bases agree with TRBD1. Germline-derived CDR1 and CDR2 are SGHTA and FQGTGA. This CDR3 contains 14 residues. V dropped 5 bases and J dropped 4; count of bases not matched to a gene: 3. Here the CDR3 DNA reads TGTGCCAGCAGCCCGGGACAGGGGGCGTACGAGCAGTACTTC. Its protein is CASSPGQGAYEQYF.

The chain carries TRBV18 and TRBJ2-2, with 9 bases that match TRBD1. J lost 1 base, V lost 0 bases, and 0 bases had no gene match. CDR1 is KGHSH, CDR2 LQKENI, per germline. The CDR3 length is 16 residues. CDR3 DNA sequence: TGTGCCAGCTCACCACCGGGACAGGGGAACACCGGGGAGCTGTTTTTT. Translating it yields CASSPPGQGNTGELFF. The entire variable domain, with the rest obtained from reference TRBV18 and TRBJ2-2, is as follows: NAGVMQNPRHLVRRRGQEARLRCSPMKGHSHVYWYRQLPEEGLKFMVYLQKENIIDESGMPKERFSAEFPKEGPSILRIQQVVRGDSAAYFCASSPPGQGNTGELFFGEGSRLTVL.

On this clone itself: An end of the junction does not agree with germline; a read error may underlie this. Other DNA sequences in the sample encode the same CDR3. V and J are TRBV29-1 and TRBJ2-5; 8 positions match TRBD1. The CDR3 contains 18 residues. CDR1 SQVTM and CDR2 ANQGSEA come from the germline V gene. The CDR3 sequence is CSVEAYADLQGAGETQYF. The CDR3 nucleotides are TGCAGCGTCGAAGCCTACGCAGACCTGCAGGGGGCCGGGGAGACCCAGTACTTC.

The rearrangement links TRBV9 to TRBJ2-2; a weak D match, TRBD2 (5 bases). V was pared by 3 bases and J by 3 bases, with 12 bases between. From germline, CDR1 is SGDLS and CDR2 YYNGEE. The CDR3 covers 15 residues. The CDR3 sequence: CASSAGGGHTGELFF. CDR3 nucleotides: TGTGCCAGCAGCGCCGGAGGTGGCCACACCGGGGAGCTGTTTTTT.

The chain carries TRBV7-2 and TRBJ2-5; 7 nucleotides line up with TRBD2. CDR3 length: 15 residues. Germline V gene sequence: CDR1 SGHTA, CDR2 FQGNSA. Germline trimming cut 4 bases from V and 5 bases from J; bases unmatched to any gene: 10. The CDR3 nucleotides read TGTGCCAGCAGCTCCCGGGACTCCGGGAGGGAGACCCAGTACTTC. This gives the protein CASSSRDSGRETQYF. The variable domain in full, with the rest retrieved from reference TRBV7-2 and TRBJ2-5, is GAGVSQSPSNKVTEKGKDVELRCDPISGHTALYWYRQSLGQGLEFLIYFQGNSAPDKSGLPSDRFSAERTGGSVSTLTIQRTQQEDSAVYLCASSSRDSGRETQYFGPGTRLLVL.